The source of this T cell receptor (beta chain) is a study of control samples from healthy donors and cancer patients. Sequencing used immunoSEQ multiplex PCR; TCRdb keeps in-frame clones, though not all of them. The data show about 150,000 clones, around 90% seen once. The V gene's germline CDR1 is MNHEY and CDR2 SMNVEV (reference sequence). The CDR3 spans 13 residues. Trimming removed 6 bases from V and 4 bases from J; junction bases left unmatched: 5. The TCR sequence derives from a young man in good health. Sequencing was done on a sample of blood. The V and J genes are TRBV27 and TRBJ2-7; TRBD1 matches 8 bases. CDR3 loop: CASRRQGIYEQYF. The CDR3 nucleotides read TGTGCCAGCAGGAGACAGGGGATTTACGAGCAGTACTTC.